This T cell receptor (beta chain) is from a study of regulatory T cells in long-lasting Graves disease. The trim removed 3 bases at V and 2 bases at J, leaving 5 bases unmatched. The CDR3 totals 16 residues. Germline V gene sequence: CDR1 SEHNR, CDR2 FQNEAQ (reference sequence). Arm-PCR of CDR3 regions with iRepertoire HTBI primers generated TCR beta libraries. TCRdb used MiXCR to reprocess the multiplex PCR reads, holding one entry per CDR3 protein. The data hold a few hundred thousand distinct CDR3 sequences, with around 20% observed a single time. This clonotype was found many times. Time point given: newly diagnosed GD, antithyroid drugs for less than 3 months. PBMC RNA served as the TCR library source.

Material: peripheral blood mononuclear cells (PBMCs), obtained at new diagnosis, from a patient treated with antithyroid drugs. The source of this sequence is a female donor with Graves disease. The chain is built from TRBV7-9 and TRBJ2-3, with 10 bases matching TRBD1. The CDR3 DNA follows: TGTGCCAGCAGCTTGGGGACAGGGGTTTCCACAGATACGCAGTATTTT. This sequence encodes CASSLGTGVSTDTQYF.